This passage covers 27 T cell receptor beta chains from one sample sequenced in a study of T cell responses to AZD1222 COVID-19 vaccine. Here immunoSEQ multiplex PCR was the method, and the copy in TCRdb shows in-frame clones only, minus some. The table records 140,000 to 150,000 clones, about 93% of them present only once. The sequencing here drew on peripheral blood, taken on day 0 of AZD1222 vaccination. The receptors were sampled from an adult in good health.

This chain links TRBV28 with TRBJ2-7; 7 bases agree with TRBD1. J was trimmed by 2 bases and V by 2 bases; bases with no gene match: 3. Germline CDR1 and CDR2: MDHEN and SYDVKM. This CDR3 has 14 amino acids. In DNA, the CDR3 is TGTGCCAGCAGTTTACCAGGGGGTCCCTACGAGCAGTACTTC. Its protein product is CASSLPGGPYEQYF.

The chain couples TRBV10-1 to TRBJ1-1; D not resolved. Trimming left V 0 bases short and J 1 base short, with 3 bases between. The length of the CDR3 is 13 residues. Per germline, CDR1 WNHNN and CDR2 SYGVQD (reference sequence). The CDR3 bases are TGCGCCAGCAGTGAGTCAGGGAACACTGAAGCTTTCTTT. It is translated as CASSESGNTEAFF.

The gene calls are TRBV4-1 and TRBJ2-5; no clear D gene. Germline V lookup: CDR1 MGHRA, CDR2 YSYEKL. The CDR3 is 14 residues long. The V gene lost 1 base and the J gene lost 2 bases, with 8 bases spanning the gap. CDR3 bases: TGCGCCAGCAGCCAAGGACTGGAACAAGAGACCCAGTACTTC. Residues: CASSQGLEQETQYF.

V and J are TRBV5-1 and TRBJ1-4; 7 bases map to TRBD1. CDR1 SGHRS and CDR2 YFSETQ come from the germline V gene. With 4 bases clipped from V and 7 bases from J, the junction kept 7 bases outside the gene matches. The CDR3 has 14 residues. The CDR3 loop is CASSRDRAPEKLFF. CDR3 DNA: TGCGCCAGCAGCCGTGACAGGGCCCCTGAAAAACTGTTTTTT.

V usage is TRBV11-2 and J usage is TRBJ1-4; D unclear. The CDR3 has 16 amino acids. CDR1 is SGHAT, CDR2 FQNNGV, per germline. Trimming shortened V by 5 bases and J by 0 bases, and 13 bases separated the two germline ends. The CDR3: CASSPRLSATNEKLFF. DNA of the CDR3: TGTGCCAGCAGCCCGCGACTCAGCGCAACTAATGAAAAACTGTTTTTT.

The chain is built from TRBV13 and TRBJ1-1; D is ambiguous. V was trimmed by 0 bases and J by 3 bases, leaving 8 bases between them. The CDR3 runs 14 residues. Per germline, CDR1 PRHDT and CDR2 FYEKMQ (reference sequence). CDR3 sequence reads: CASSLGQADTEAFF. Written as DNA, the CDR3 is TGTGCCAGCAGCTTAGGTCAGGCGGACACTGAAGCTTTCTTT. Together with reference TRBV13 and TRBJ1-1, the CDR3 gives the full variable domain: AAGVIQSPRHLIKEKRETATLKCYPIPRHDTVYWYQQGPGQDPQFLISFYEKMQSDKGSIPDRFSAQQFSDYHSELNMSSLELGDSALYFCASSLGQADTEAFFGQGTRLTVV.

The chain carries TRBV30 and TRBJ1-2, with a weak D call TRBD1 (6 bases). Between the trimmed V and J ends, which lost 5 bases and 3 bases, there was a span of 16 bases. This CDR3 is built from 14 residues. Germline CDR1 and CDR2: GTSNPN and SVGIG (reference sequence). The CDR3 spells CAWSPTGIDYGYTF. CDR3 coding DNA: TGTGCCTGGTCTCCAACAGGGATAGACTATGGCTACACCTTC.

This clone was seen only once. The rearrangement joins TRBV15 to TRBJ2-5, with TRBD1 matching 7 bases. Looked up from germline, CDR1 is LNHNV and CDR2 is YYDKDF (reference sequence). Losses at the gene ends were 3 bases for V and 3 bases for J; bases not matched to a gene: 7. CDR3 length: 15 residues. The CDR3 region has the DNA TGTGCCACCAGCAGGTCTGGACAGGAGAAAGAGACCCAGTACTTC. It yields the protein CATSRSGQEKETQYF.

This rearrangement joins TRBV24-1 to TRBJ2-5, with D possibly being TRBD2 (5 bases). The V end was cut by 5 bases, the J end by 5 bases, with 8 bases between. The CDR3 extends over 12 amino acids. Germline assignment: CDR1 KGHDR and CDR2 SFDVKD. CDR3 residues: CATSAGVETQYF. The CDR3 region has the DNA TGTGCCACCAGTGCCGGGGTTGAGACCCAGTACTTC.

V is TRBV7-9 and J is TRBJ2-7, with TRBD1 identical over 7 bases. Germline CDR1 is SEHNR and CDR2 is FQNEAQ (reference sequence). Losses at the gene ends were 5 bases for V and 6 bases for J; bases not matched to a gene: 7. CDR3 length: 13 amino acids. CDR3 region: CASSPLHRGEQYF. CDR3 in DNA: TGTGCCAGCAGCCCACTTCACAGGGGCGAGCAGTACTTC.

V usage is TRBV18 and J usage is TRBJ1-2; D is undetermined. The CDR3 spans 14 residues. Germline assignment: CDR1 KGHSH and CDR2 LQKENI. V was shortened by 2 bases and J by 2 bases, with 9 bases between the two germline ends. In DNA, the CDR3 is TGTGCCAGCTCACCAAGAGCCGGGAACTATGGCTACACCTTC. As protein: CASSPRAGNYGYTF.

This CDR3 reads CASSLNRRYGYTF. In nucleotides, the CDR3 is TGTGCCAGCAGCTTGAACAGGCGGTATGGCTACACCTTC. The chain employs TRBV5-6 and TRBJ1-2; perhaps TRBD1 as D (5 bases). The CDR3 consists of 13 residues. Between the trimmed V and J ends, which lost 1 base and 5 bases, there was a span of 9 bases. Germline CDR1 reads SGHDT; CDR2 reads YYEEEE.

The V gene is TRBV27, the J gene TRBJ1-6, with D unresolved. The CDR3 is 15 amino acids. Germline V gene data show CDR1 as MNHEY and CDR2 as SMNVEV (reference sequence). V was trimmed by 2 bases and J by 9 bases, leaving 14 bases between them. This chain's CDR3 is CASSLRPGRGSPLHF. In nucleotides, the CDR3 is TGTGCCAGCAGTTTAAGGCCCGGGCGAGGTTCACCCCTCCACTTT.

The chain has TRBV6-6 and TRBJ1-5; D not resolved. Trimming pared 0 bases from V and 0 bases from J, leaving 6 bases between. This CDR3 has 15 amino acids. In germline, CDR1 is MNHNY, CDR2 SVGAGI (reference sequence). The CDR3 DNA reads as TGTGCCAGCAGTTACTCGTTCAGTAGCAATCAGCCCCAGCATTTT. Translation: CASSYSFSSNQPQHF.

This chain connects TRBV5-6 to TRBJ2-7; no firm D call. The V end was cut by 1 base, the J end by 5 bases, with 10 bases between. Germline CDR1 reads SGHDT; CDR2 reads YYEEEE. The CDR3 consists of 13 residues. As DNA, the CDR3 is TGTGCCAGCAGCTTGATCATAGCCCACGAGCAGTACTTC. This translates into CASSLIIAHEQYF.

The chain couples TRBV19 to TRBJ2-1; the match to TRBD2 covers 9 bases. J lost 8 bases, V lost 4 bases, and 9 bases had no gene match. The germline V gene encodes CDR1 LNHDA and CDR2 SQIVND (reference sequence). The CDR3 consists of 15 residues. The CDR3 DNA is TGTGCCAGTAGTACCAATCTAGCGGGAAAGGATGAGCAGTTCTTC. This encodes CASSTNLAGKDEQFF.

This clone appeared a single time. The V and J genes are TRBV29-1 and TRBJ1-4; 7 bases are a match to TRBD1. V lost 5 bases and J lost 8; bases outside the gene matches: 11. The CDR3 length is 14 residues. Per germline, CDR1 SQVTM and CDR2 ANQGSEA. The CDR3 here is CSVRRGRGSEKLFF. CDR3 coding DNA: TGCAGCGTTCGTCGGGGCAGGGGGAGCGAAAAACTGTTTTTT.

This clone occurred a few times. Other DNA sequences within the sample encode an identical CDR3. J is TRBJ2-1 and V is TRBV19; no definite D call. CDR1 LNHDA and CDR2 SQIVND come from the germline V gene (reference sequence). This CDR3 spans 13 amino acids. The V end lost 1 base, the J end lost 5 bases, and 6 bases lay between the germline ends. This chain's CDR3 is CASSIGPNNEQFF. DNA of the CDR3: TGTGCCAGTAGTATAGGGCCAAACAATGAGCAGTTCTTC.

V usage is TRBV5-5 and J usage is TRBJ1-5; perhaps TRBD1 as D (6 bases). Trimming removed 0 bases from V and 0 bases from J, with 19 bases in between. The CDR3 runs 19 residues. CDR1 and CDR2 (germline): SGHKS, YYEKEE (reference sequence). As DNA, the CDR3 is TGTGCCAGCAGCTTGGTTGGCAGGGGATCCCTTAATAGCAATCAGCCCCAGCATTTT. As protein: CASSLVGRGSLNSNQPQHF.

CDR3 coding DNA: TGTGCCAGCAGCTCCCGTTACCTAGCGAATGAGCAGTTCTTC. Translated, it gives CASSSRYLANEQFF. J is TRBJ2-1 and V is TRBV9; D is perhaps TRBD2 (6 bases). This CDR3 is built from 14 residues. Germline V lookup: CDR1 SGDLS, CDR2 YYNGEE. The V end lost 4 bases, the J end lost 7 bases, and 15 bases lay between the germline ends. Full variable domain (rest looked up from reference TRBV9 and TRBJ2-1): DSGVTQTPKHLITATGQRVTLRCSPRSGDLSVYWYQQSLDQGLQFLIQYYNGEERAKGNILERFSAQQFPDLHSELNLSSLELGDSALYFCASSSRYLANEQFFGPGTRLTVL.

The chain combines TRBV4-2 with TRBJ2-5, with TRBD2 identical over 11 bases. The ends lost 0 bases at V and 5 bases at J; junction bases unmatched: 5. Germline V lookup: CDR1 LGHNA, CDR2 YNFKEQ. The CDR3 loop spans 16 amino acids. The CDR3 nucleotides are TGTGCCAGCAGCCAAGAGGCCACTAGCGGGAGTGAGACCCAGTACTTC. Translation: CASSQEATSGSETQYF.

V and J are TRBV27 and TRBJ2-7; the D is unclear. This CDR3 region has 13 residues. Germline loops: CDR1 MNHEY, CDR2 SMNVEV (reference sequence). The V end was cut by 6 bases, the J end by 2 bases, with 11 bases between. The CDR3: CASSSDGTYEQYF. CDR3 sequence (DNA): TGTGCCAGCAGCAGCGACGGAACCTACGAGCAGTACTTC.

The rearrangement joins TRBV19 to TRBJ1-5; D is uncertain. The germline CDR1 and CDR2 sequences are LNHDA and SQIVND (reference sequence). V dropped 5 bases and J dropped 7 bases, with 15 bases sitting between them. This CDR3 is 14 amino acids long. The CDR3, as DNA: TGTGCCAGTAGTGAGAGAGGCACAATACAGCCCCAGCATTTT. Protein sequence: CASSERGTIQPQHF.

The chain recombines TRBV9 with TRBJ1-2; no clear D gene. The CDR3 is made up of 15 amino acids. Germline CDR1 is SGDLS and CDR2 is YYNGEE. Trimming shortened V by 6 bases and J by 7 bases, and 22 bases separated the two germline ends. The CDR3 coding sequence is TGTGCCAGCACACCCTCTATTCCAGCGGGGATTGGCTACACCTTC. It specifies CASTPSIPAGIGYTF.

CDR3 nucleotides: TGTGCCAGCTCACGCACGGCAGGGACTCCCATGAACACTGAAGCTTTCTTT. It encodes CASSRTAGTPMNTEAFF. V usage is TRBV18 and J usage is TRBJ1-1; a possible D gene is TRBD1 (5 bases). CDR1 and CDR2 from the germline V gene are KGHSH and LQKENI. Trimming took 4 bases from V and 0 from J, leaving 18 bases between them. This CDR3 has 17 amino acids.

The chain recombines TRBV7-9 with TRBJ2-1; 7 nucleotides line up with TRBD1. Germline assignment: CDR1 SEHNR and CDR2 FQNEAQ (reference sequence). This CDR3 is built from 13 residues. Germline trimming cut 5 bases from V and 6 bases from J; bases unmatched to any gene: 4. CDR3 DNA sequence: TGTGCCAGCAGCCCGGGGACAGTCAATGAGCAGTTCTTC. Amino acid sequence: CASSPGTVNEQFF.

The chain combines TRBV19 with TRBJ2-1, with D maybe TRBD1 (6 bases). V was trimmed by 3 bases and J by 5 bases, leaving 17 bases between them. The CDR3 contains 16 residues. Germline V gene sequence: CDR1 LNHDA, CDR2 SQIVND (reference sequence). DNA for the CDR3: TGTGCCAGTAGTATTACAGCGGCAGGGGTGGACAATGAGCAGTTCTTC. Residues: CASSITAAGVDNEQFF.